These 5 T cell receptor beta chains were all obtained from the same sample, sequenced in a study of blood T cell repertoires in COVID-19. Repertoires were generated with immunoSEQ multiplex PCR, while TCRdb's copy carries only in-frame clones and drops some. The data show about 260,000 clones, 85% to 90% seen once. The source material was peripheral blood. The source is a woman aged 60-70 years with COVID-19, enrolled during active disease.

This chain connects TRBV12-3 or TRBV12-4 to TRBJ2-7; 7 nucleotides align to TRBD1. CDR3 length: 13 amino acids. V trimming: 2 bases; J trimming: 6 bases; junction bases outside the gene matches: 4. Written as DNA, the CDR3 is TGTGCCAGCAGTTTAAGGGCAGGGGGCGAGCAGTACTTC. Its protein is CASSLRAGGEQYF.

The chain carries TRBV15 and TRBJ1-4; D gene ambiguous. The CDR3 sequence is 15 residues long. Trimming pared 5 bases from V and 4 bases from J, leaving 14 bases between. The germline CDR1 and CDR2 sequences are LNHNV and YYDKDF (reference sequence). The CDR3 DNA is TGTGCCACCAGCGAACCGGCGGGGATTAATGAAAAACTGTTTTTT. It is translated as CATSEPAGINEKLFF. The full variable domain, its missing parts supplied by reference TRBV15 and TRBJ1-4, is DAMVIQNPRYQVTQFGKPVTLSCSQTLNHNVMYWYQQKSSQAPKLLFHYYDKDFNNEADTPDNFQSRRPNTSFCFLDIRSPGLGDTAMYLCATSEPAGINEKLFFGSGTQLSVL.

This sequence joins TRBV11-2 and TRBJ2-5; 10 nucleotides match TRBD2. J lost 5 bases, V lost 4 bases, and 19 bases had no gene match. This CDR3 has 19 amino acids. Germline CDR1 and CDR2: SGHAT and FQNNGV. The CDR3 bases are TGTGCCAGCAGCTCAGGGACCAGGGGGGCCCTAGCGGGAGCGGAGACCCAGTACTTC. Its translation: CASSSGTRGALAGAETQYF. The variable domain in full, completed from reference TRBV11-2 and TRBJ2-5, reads EAGVAQSPRYKIIEKRQSVAFWCNPISGHATLYWYQQILGQGPKLLIQFQNNGVVDDSQLPKDRFSAERLKGVDSTLKIQPAKLEDSAVYLCASSSGTRGALAGAETQYFGPGTRLLVL.

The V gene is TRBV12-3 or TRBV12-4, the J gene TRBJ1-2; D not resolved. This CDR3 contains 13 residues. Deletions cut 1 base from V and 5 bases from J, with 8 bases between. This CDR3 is CASSLVAGYGYTF. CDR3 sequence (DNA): TGTGCCAGCAGTTTAGTGGCGGGGTATGGCTACACCTTC.

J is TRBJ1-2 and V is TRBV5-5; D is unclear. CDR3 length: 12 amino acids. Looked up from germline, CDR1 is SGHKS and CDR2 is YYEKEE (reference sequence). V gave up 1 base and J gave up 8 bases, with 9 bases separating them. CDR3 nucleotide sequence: TGTGCCAGCAGCTTGTTGGCTCGAGGCTACACCTTC. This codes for CASSLLARGYTF.